Listed below are T cell receptor beta chains from one sample, sequenced in a study of cytomegalovirus exposure and HLA in healthy donors. Repertoires were generated with immunoSEQ multiplex PCR, while TCRdb's copy carries only in-frame clones and drops some. This repertoire shows around 300,000 clones, approximately 70% found once; its top ten account for over 2%. The sequenced sample consisted of PBMCs. These receptors all come from a female donor in good health and CMV-seronegative. Both conserved end residues are part of each CDR3. Fields, in order: J gene, V gene, D gene, clone size, CDR3 protein, CDR3 DNA. D genes are given only for firm matches. Some rows have no size entry. The others give once, few or many, or a class for an expanded clone.

J: TRBJ1-2; V: TRBV25-1; D: TRBD1; size: .; CDR3: CASSGTGSNGYTF; DNA: TGTGCCAGCAGTGGGACAGGGTCGAATGGCTACACCTTC
J: TRBJ2-1; V: TRBV11-3; D: TRBD2; size: .; CDR3: CASSLVAGVTYNEQFF; DNA: TGTGCCAGCAGCTTAGTAGCGGGAGTCACCTACAATGAGCAGTTCTTC
J: TRBJ2-1; V: TRBV5-1; D: TRBD1; size: once; CDR3: CASSLQGEFTLSSYNEQFF; DNA: TGCGCCAGCAGCCTACAGGGGGAGTTCACCCTGAGCTCCTACAATGAGCAGTTCTTC
J: TRBJ1-4; V: TRBV6-5; D: TRBD1; size: .; CDR3: CASSPGQGSEKLFF; DNA: TGTGCCAGCAGTCCCGGACAGGGGAGTGAAAAACTGTTTTTT
J: TRBJ1-1; V: TRBV23-1; D: TRBD1; size: .; CDR3: CASLRRGRCHTEAFF; DNA: TGCGCCAGCCTACGCAGGGGGCGGTGTCACACTGAAGCTTTCTTT
J: TRBJ2-3; V: TRBV27; D: TRBD2; size: few; CDR3: CASSLTGLAASTDTQYF; DNA: TGTGCCAGCAGTTTAACTGGGCTAGCGGCTAGCACAGATACGCAGTATTTT
J: TRBJ1-6; V: TRBV6-5; D: .; size: .; CDR3: CASSRGQTLNSPLHF; DNA: TGTGCCAGCAGCCGCGGGCAAACCCTTAATTCACCCCTCCACTTT
J: TRBJ1-3; V: TRBV21-1; D: .; size: .; CDR3: CASSKPAGGPPFSGNTIYF; DNA: TGTGCCAGCAGCAAACCCGCAGGGGGCCCCCCATTCTCTGGAAACACCATATATTTT
J: TRBJ2-1; V: TRBV10-1; D: .; size: .; CDR3: CASSEPASFRQFF; DNA: TGCGCCAGCAGTGAGCCAGCTAGCTTTCGGCAGTTCTTC
J: TRBJ1-2; V: TRBV5-1; D: .; size: .; CDR3: CASSLGSGANYGYTF; DNA: TGCGCCAGCAGCTTGGGTAGTGGAGCTAACTATGGCTACACCTTC
J: TRBJ2-1; V: TRBV7-3; D: TRBD1; size: few; CDR3: CASSGTRGQNEQFF; DNA: TGTGCCAGCAGTGGGACCCGGGGACAGAATGAGCAGTTCTTC
J: TRBJ1-1; V: TRBV19; D: TRBD1; size: .; CDR3: CASTRQSLGQKAFF; DNA: TGTGCCAGTACCCGTCAATCGTTGGGACAGAAAGCTTTCTTT
J: TRBJ2-7; V: TRBV11-3; D: TRBD2; size: .; CDR3: CASSLGGGSYEQYF; DNA: TGTGCCAGCAGCTTAGGAGGCGGGAGCTACGAGCAGTACTTC
J: TRBJ1-2; V: TRBV13; D: .; size: .; CDR3: CASSLELDTGTF; DNA: TGTGCCAGCAGCTTAGAATTGGACACCGGCACCTTC
J: TRBJ2-1; V: TRBV9; D: .; size: few; CDR3: CASSQTSFSYNEQFF; DNA: TGTGCCAGCAGCCAAACTAGCTTCTCCTACAATGAGCAGTTCTTC
J: TRBJ2-7; V: TRBV5-4; D: TRBD1; size: .; CDR3: CASSLPGTGVYEQYF; DNA: TGTGCCAGCAGCCTCCCGGGGACAGGAGTCTACGAGCAGTACTTC
J: TRBJ2-6; V: TRBV11-2; D: .; size: few; CDR3: CASSYISGANVLTF; DNA: TGTGCCAGCAGTTATATCTCTGGGGCCAACGTCCTGACTTTC
J: TRBJ2-3; V: TRBV30; D: .; size: .; CDR3: CAWKQTSTDTQYF; DNA: TGTGCCTGGAAGCAGACTAGCACAGATACGCAGTATTTT
J: TRBJ2-1; V: TRBV28; D: .; size: .; CDR3: CASSPAGGSYNEQFF; DNA: TGTGCCAGCAGCCCCGCCGGGGGATCCTACAATGAGCAGTTCTTC
J: TRBJ2-7; V: TRBV2; D: TRBD1; size: .; CDR3: CASRENRGIYEQYF; DNA: TGTGCCAGCAGAGAGAACAGGGGGATCTACGAGCAGTACTTC
J: TRBJ2-3; V: TRBV12-5; D: .; size: .; CDR3: CASGLTGTDTQYF; DNA: TGTGCTAGTGGTTTAACGGGCACAGATACGCAGTATTTT
J: TRBJ2-7; V: TRBV10-2; D: TRBD2; size: .; CDR3: CASREGRSYEQYF; DNA: TGCGCCAGCCGGGAGGGCCGATCCTACGAGCAGTACTTC
J: TRBJ2-1; V: TRBV5-1; D: .; size: .; CDR3: CASSLGAGIYNEQFF; DNA: TGCGCCAGCAGCTTGGGCGCCGGGATCTACAATGAGCAGTTCTTC
J: TRBJ2-5; V: TRBV6-5; D: .; size: .; CDR3: CASSYSGADEETQYF; DNA: TGTGCCAGCAGTTACTCAGGGGCGGACGAAGAGACCCAGTACTTC
J: TRBJ2-2; V: TRBV25-1; D: .; size: few; CDR3: CASSEAGRATGELFF; DNA: TGTGCCAGCAGTGAAGCGGGACGGGCCACCGGGGAGCTGTTTTTT
J: TRBJ2-5; V: TRBV9; D: TRBD2; size: .; CDR3: CASSVASGLGETQYF; DNA: TGTGCCAGCAGCGTAGCTAGCGGGCTAGGGGAGACCCAGTACTTC
J: TRBJ2-7; V: TRBV28; D: TRBD2; size: .; CDR3: CASSGGALAGGEQYF; DNA: TGTGCCAGCAGCGGGGGGGCACTAGCGGGAGGGGAGCAGTACTTC
J: TRBJ2-1; V: TRBV9; D: TRBD2; size: once; CDR3: CASSPASGSGNEQFF; DNA: TGTGCCAGCAGCCCCGCTAGCGGGAGTGGCAATGAGCAGTTCTTC
J: TRBJ2-3; V: TRBV5-1; D: TRBD1; size: few; CDR3: CASSRKGGEVDTQYF; DNA: TGCGCCAGCAGCCGCAAAGGGGGCGAGGTAGATACGCAGTATTTT
J: TRBJ2-1; V: TRBV19; D: .; size: .; CDR3: CASSITPGRIYNEQFF; DNA: TGTGCCAGTAGTATAACTCCTGGCAGGATCTACAATGAGCAGTTCTTC
J: TRBJ2-7; V: TRBV5-1; D: TRBD2; size: .; CDR3: CASSGGGPDEQYF; DNA: TGCGCCAGCAGCGGGGGGGGTCCTGACGAGCAGTACTTC
J: TRBJ1-5; V: TRBV6-6; D: TRBD1; size: .; CDR3: CASSYSRTGAHQPQHF; DNA: TGTGCCAGCAGTTACTCCAGGACAGGGGCCCATCAGCCCCAGCATTTT
J: TRBJ1-4; V: TRBV27; D: .; size: .; CDR3: CASSPNGLDNEKLFF; DNA: TGTGCCAGCAGCCCTAATGGACTGGATAATGAAAAACTGTTTTTT
J: TRBJ1-1; V: TRBV7-2; D: .; size: .; CDR3: CASSIALRLQGTSTEAFF; DNA: TGTGCCAGCAGCATTGCACTAAGATTACAGGGAACCAGCACTGAAGCTTTCTTT
J: TRBJ1-6; V: TRBV9; D: TRBD1; size: .; CDR3: CASSSASGGVNSPLHF; DNA: TGTGCCAGCAGCTCCGCTTCAGGGGGCGTAAATTCACCCCTCCACTTT